This TCR beta chain was obtained from a study of T cells after yellow fever vaccination. Via MiXCR, TCRdb re-called the 5' RACE reads, giving one row per CDR3 protein. The sample yields 600,000 to 750,000 distinct CDR3 sequences, more than 9% seen once. Between the trimmed V and J ends, which lost 4 bases and 8 bases, there was a span of 13 bases. This CDR3 is 13 amino acids long. CDR1 SGHNT and CDR2 YYREEE come from the germline V gene (reference sequence). The TCR sequence derives from a man between 25 and 39 years old who received the YFV17D yellow fever vaccine. The specimen comprised PBMCs, sampled on the day of the yellow fever booster vaccination. This rearrangement joins TRBV5-4 to TRBJ2-1, with a possible D match to TRBD2 (6 bases). This CDR3 is CASSRGLQDEQFF. Here the CDR3 DNA reads TGTGCCAGCAGCCGGGGACTCCAAGATGAGCAGTTCTTC. The variable domain in full, completed from reference TRBV5-4 and TRBJ2-1, reads ETGVTQSPTHLIKTRGQQVTLRCSSQSGHNTVSWYQQALGQGPQFIFQYYREEENGRGNFPPRFSGLQFPNYSSELNVNALELDDSALYLCASSRGLQDEQFFGPGTRLTVL.